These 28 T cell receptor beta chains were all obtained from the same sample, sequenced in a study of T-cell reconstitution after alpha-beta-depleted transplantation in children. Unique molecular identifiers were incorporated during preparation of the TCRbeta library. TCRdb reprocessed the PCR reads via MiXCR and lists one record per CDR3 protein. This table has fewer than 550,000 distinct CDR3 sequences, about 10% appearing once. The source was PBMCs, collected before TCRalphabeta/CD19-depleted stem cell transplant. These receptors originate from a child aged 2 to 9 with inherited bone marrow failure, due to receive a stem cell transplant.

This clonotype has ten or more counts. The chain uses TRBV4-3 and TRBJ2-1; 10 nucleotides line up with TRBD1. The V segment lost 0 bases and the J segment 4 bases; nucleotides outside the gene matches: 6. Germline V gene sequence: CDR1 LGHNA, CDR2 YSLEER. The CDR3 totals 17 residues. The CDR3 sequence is CASSQDLRQGAYNEQFF. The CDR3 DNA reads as TGCGCCAGCAGCCAAGATTTACGACAGGGGGCATACAATGAGCAGTTCTTC.

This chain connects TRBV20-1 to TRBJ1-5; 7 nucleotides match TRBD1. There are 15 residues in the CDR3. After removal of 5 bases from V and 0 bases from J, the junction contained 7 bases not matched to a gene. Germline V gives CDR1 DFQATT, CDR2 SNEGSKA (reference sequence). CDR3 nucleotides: TGCAGTGCTGGCAGGGGGGGAAATAGCAATCAGCCCCAGCATTTT. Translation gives CSAGRGGNSNQPQHF.

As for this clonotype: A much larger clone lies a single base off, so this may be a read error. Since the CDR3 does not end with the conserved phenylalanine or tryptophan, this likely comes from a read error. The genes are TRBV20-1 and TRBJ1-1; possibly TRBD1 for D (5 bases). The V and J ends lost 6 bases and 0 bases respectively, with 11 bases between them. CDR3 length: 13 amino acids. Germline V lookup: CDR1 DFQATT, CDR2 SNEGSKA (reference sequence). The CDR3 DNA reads TGCAGTGCCAGACCGGGGCTGAACACTGAAGCTTTCGTT. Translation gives CSARPGLNTEAFV.

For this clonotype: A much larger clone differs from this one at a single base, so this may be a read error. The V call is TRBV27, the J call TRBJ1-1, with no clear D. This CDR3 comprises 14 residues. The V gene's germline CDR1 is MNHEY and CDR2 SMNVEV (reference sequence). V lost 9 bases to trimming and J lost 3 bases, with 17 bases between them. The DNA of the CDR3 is TGTGCCAGAAGTCTCCTTCGCGGAGACACTGAAGCTTTCTTT. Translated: CARSLLRGDTEAFF.

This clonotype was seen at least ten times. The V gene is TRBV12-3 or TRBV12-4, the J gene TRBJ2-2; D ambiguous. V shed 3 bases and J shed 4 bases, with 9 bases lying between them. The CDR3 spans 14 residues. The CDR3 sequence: CASSFFSATGELFF. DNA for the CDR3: TGTGCCAGCAGTTTTTTCAGTGCCACCGGGGAGCTGTTTTTT.

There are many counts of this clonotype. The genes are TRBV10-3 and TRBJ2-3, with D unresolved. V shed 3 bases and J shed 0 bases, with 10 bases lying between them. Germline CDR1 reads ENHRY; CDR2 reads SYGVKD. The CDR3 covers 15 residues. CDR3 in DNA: TGTGCCATCAGTGACTCGCCCGGGAGCACAGATACGCAGTATTTT. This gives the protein CAISDSPGSTDTQYF.

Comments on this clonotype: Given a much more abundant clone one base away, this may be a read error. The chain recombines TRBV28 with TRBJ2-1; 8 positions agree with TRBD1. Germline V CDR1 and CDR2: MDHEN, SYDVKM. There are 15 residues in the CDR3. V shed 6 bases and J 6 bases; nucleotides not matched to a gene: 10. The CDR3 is CASRTPGQVTNEQFF. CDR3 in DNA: TGTGCCAGCAGGACTCCGGGACAGGTGACCAATGAGCAGTTCTTC.

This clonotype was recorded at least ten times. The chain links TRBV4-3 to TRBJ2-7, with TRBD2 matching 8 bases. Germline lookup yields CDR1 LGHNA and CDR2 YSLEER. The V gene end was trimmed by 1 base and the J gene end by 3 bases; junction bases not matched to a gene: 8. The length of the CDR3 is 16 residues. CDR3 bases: TGCGCCAGCAGCCAAGCGGTTAGCGGGGATTTCTACGAGCAGTACTTC. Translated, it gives CASSQAVSGDFYEQYF.

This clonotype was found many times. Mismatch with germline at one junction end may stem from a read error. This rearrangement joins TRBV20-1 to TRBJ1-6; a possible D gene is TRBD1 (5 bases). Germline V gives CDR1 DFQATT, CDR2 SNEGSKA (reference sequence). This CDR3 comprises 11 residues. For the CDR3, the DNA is TGCAGTGCAAGAGGGGCCGTCACCCTCCACTTT. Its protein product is CSARGAVTLHF.

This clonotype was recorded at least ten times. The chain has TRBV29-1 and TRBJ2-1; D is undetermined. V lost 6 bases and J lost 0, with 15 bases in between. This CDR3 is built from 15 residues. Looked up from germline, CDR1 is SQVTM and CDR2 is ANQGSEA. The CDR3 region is CSVPKGLSSYNEQFF. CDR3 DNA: TGCAGCGTCCCGAAGGGTCTTAGCTCCTACAATGAGCAGTTCTTC.

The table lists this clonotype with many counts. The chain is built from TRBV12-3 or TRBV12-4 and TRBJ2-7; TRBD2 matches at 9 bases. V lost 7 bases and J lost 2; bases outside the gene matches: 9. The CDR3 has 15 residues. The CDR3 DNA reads TGTGCCAGCATCACGGAGGCGGGAGGGACCTACGAGCAGTACTTC. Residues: CASITEAGGTYEQYF.

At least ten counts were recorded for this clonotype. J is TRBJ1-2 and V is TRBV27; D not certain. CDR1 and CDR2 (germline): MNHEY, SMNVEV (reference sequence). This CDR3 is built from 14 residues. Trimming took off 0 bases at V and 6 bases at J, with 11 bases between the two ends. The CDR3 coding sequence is TGTGCCAGCAGTTTATCTATGGGTGTTAATGGCTACACCTTC. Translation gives CASSLSMGVNGYTF.

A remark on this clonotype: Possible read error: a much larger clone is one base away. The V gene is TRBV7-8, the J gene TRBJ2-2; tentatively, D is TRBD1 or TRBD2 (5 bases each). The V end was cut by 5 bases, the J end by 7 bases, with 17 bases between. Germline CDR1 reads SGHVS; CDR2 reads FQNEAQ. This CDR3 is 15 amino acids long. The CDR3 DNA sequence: TGTGCCAGCAGCATCGAGGGACCCCGGAGCGGGGAGCTGTTTTTT. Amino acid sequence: CASSIEGPRSGELFF.

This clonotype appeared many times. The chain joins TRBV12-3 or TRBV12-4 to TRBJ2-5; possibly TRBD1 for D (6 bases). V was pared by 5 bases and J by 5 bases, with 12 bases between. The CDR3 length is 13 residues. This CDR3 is CASSIRGGETQYF. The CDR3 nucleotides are TGTGCCAGCAGTATCAGGGGTGGGGAGACCCAGTACTTC.

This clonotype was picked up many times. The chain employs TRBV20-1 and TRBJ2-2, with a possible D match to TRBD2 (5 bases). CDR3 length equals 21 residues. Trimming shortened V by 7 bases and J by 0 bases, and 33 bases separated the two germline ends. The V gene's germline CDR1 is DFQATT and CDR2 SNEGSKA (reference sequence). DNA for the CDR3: TGCAGTGACTATCTACGGACTCTCTTCAAACTCTCATACACGAACACCGGGGAGCTGTTTTTT. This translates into CSDYLRTLFKLSYTNTGELFF.

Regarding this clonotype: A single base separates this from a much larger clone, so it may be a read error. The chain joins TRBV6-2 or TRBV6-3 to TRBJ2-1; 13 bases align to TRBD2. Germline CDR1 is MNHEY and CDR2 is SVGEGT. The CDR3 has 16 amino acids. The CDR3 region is CASSYTSGRAYNGQFF. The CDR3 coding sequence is TGTGCCAGCAGTTACACTAGCGGGAGGGCTTACAATGGGCAGTTCTTC.

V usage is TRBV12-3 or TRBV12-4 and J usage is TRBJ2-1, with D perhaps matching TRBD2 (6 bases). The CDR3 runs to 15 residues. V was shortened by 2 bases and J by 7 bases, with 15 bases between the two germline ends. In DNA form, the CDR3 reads TGTGCCAGCAGTTTATTCTCGGGAGAGTTGAATGAGCAGTTCTTC. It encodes CASSLFSGELNEQFF.

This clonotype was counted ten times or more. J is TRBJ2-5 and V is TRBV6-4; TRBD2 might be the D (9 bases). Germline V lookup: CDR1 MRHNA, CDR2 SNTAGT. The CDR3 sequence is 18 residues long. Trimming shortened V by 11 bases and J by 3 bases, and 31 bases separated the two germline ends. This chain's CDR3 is CAGQDRASASGIKETQYF. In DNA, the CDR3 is TGTGCCGGACAGGACAGGGCGTCGGCTAGCGGGATTAAAGAGACCCAGTACTTC.

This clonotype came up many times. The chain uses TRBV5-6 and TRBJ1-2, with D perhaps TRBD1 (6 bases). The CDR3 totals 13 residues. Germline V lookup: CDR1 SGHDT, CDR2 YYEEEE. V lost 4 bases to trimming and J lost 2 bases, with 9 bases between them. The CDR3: CASSRDTNYGYTF. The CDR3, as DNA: TGTGCCAGCAGCCGGGACACCAACTATGGCTACACCTTC.

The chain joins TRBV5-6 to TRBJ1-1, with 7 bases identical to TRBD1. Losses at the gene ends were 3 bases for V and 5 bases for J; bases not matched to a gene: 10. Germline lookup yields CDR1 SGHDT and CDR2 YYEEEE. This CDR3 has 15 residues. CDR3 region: CASSSPGEGATEAFF. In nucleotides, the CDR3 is TGTGCCAGCAGCTCCCCGGGGGAGGGGGCAACTGAAGCTTTCTTT.

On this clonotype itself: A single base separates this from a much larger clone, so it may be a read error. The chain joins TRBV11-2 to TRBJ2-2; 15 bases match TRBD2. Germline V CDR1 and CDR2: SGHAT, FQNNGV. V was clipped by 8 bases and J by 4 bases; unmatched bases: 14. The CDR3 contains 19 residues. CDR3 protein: CASCSRTSGRAQITGELFF. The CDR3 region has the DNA TGTGCCAGCTGTTCCCGGACTAGCGGGAGGGCCCAGATCACCGGGGAGCTGTTTTTT.

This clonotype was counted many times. The CDR3 sequence is CASSRAGMNTEAFF. The CDR3 DNA sequence: TGCGCCAGCAGCCGGGCAGGCATGAACACTGAAGCTTTCTTT. The rearrangement uses TRBV5-1 and TRBJ1-1; D unresolved. In germline, CDR1 is SGHRS, CDR2 YFSETQ. The CDR3 has 14 amino acids. The V end lost 4 bases, the J end lost 0 bases, and 10 bases lay between the germline ends.

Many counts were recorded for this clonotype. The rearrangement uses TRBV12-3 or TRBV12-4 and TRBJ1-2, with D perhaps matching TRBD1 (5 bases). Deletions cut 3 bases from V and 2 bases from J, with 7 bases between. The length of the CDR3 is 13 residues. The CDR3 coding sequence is TGTGCCAGCAGTTTTCACAGGAACTATGGCTACACCTTC. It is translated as CASSFHRNYGYTF.

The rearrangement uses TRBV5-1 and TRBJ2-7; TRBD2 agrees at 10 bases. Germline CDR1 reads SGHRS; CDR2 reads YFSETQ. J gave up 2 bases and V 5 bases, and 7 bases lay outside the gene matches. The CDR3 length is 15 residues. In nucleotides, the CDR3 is TGCGCCAGCAGATCCGGGACTAGCGCCGCCTACGAGCAGTACTTC. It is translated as CASRSGTSAAYEQYF.

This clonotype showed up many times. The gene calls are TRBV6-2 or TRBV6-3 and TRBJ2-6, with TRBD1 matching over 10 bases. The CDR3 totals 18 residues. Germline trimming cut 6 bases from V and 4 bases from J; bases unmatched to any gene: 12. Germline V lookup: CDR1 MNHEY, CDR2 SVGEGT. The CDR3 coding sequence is TGTGCCAGCAGCTACAGGACCGGGACAGGGGCCGGGGCCAACGTCCTGACTTTC. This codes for CASSYRTGTGAGANVLTF.

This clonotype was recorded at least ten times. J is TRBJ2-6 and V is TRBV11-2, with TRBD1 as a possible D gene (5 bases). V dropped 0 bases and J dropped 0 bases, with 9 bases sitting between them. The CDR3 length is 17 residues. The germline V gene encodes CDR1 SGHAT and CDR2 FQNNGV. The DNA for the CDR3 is TGTGCCAGCAGCTTAGACAGGGCCTACTCTGGGGCCAACGTCCTGACTTTC. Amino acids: CASSLDRAYSGANVLTF.

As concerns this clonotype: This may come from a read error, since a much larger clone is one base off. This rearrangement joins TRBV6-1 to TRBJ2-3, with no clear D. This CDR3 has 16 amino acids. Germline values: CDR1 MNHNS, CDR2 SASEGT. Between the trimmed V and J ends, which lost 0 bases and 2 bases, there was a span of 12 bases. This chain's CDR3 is CASSEALSVVTDTQYF. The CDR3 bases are TGTGCCAGCAGTGAAGCGCTAAGCGTGGTCACAGATACGCAGTATTTT.

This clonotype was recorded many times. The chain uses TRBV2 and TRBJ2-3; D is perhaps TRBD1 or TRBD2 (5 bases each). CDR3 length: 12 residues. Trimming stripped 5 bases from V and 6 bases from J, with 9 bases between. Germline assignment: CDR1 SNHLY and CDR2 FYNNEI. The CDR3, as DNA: TGTGCCAGCAGTACGGGACGGGATACGCAGTATTTT. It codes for CASSTGRDTQYF.